This TCR beta chain was observed in a study of OX40 agonist ivuxolimab in advanced cancers. Overall study: Partial responses were observed in three patients, of whom one had hepatocellular carcinoma and two had cutaneous melanoma.

Profiled with immunoSEQ multiplex PCR; TCRdb holds only in-frame clones, not every one. This table has some 67,000 clones, over 75% appearing once. CDR3 size: 15 residues. V lost 3 bases, J lost 5 bases, and 9 bases stayed unmatched. Germline loops: CDR1 MNHEY, CDR2 SMNVEV (reference sequence). The source is an adult with an advanced solid tumor such as melanoma, head and neck, liver or kidney cancer. The rearrangement links TRBV27 to TRBJ1-2; 7 bases match TRBD1. This material consisted of CD4+ or CD8+ T cells sorted from blood, taken in a trial of the OX40 agonist ivuxolimab. CDR3 amino acids: CASSFVGGGGYGYTF. The CDR3, as DNA: TGTGCCAGCAGTTTTGTGGGAGGGGGCGGGTATGGCTACACCTTC.